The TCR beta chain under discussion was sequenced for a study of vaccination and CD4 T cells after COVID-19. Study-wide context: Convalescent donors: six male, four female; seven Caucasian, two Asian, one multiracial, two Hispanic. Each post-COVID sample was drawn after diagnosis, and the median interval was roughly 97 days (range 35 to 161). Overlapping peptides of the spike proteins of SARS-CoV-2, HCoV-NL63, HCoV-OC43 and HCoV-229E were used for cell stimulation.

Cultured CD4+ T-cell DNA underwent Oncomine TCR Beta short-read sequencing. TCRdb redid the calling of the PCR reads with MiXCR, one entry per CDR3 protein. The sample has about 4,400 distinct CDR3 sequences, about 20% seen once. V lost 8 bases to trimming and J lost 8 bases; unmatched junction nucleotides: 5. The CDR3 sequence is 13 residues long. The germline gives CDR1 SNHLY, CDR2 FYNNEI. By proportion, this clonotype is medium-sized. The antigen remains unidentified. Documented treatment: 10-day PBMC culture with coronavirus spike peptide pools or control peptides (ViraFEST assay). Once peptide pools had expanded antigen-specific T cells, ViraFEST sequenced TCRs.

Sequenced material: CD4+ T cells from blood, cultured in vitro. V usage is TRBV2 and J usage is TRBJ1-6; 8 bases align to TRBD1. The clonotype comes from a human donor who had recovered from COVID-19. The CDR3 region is CASGDRMHSPLHF. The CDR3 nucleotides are TGTGCCAGCGGGGACAGGATGCATTCACCCCTCCACTTT. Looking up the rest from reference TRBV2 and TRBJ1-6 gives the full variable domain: EPEVTQTPSHQVTQMGQEVILRCVPISNHLYFYWYRQILGQKVEFLVSFYNNEISEKSEIFDDQFSVERPDGSNFTLKIRSTKLEDSAMYFCASGDRMHSPLHFGNGTRLTVT.